This T cell receptor beta chain was sequenced during a study of CD8+ T cells in alopecia areata. For the study at large: Those treated were given oral tofacitinib at 5 to 10 mg twice daily. Tofacitinib treatment spanned 6 to 18 months, with 6 months off drug afterward.

Germline lookup yields CDR1 LGHNA and CDR2 YNFKEQ. The CDR3 runs 16 residues. Trimming shortened V by 1 base and J by 3 bases, and 13 bases separated the two germline ends. RNA was extracted and reverse transcribed into cDNA as the sequencing template. Assay: immunoSEQ multiplex PCR; the TCRdb copy retains only in-frame clones and omits some. The data hold about 160,000 clones, with roughly 48% observed a single time. Material for sequencing was CD4+ T cells sorted from blood. The J gene is TRBJ2-1, the V gene TRBV4-2, with D possibly being TRBD2 (5 bases). The TCR was taken from a human donor with alopecia areata. CDR3: CASSQGGGRIYNEQFF. The CDR3 DNA reads as TGTGCCAGCAGCCAAGGAGGAGGACGGATCTACAATGAGCAGTTCTTC.